This T cell receptor beta chain was captured by sequencing in a study of cytomegalovirus exposure and HLA in healthy donors. Study-wide results and limits: The dataset shows that most TCR sequences were rare, while some public TCRs occurred in many donors.

With respect to this clone: Its matching antigen is unknown.

TCRdb keeps only in-frame clones here, not all; method: immunoSEQ multiplex PCR. There are roughly 120,000 clones in the sample; around 88% occur only once, and around 1.9% lies in the top ten. The CDR3 runs 14 residues. Trimming removed 0 bases from V and 6 bases from J, with 12 bases in between. Looked up from germline, CDR1 is SGHRS and CDR2 is YFSETQ. This TCR derives from a man younger than 35 in good health and CMV-seronegative. This rearrangement joins TRBV5-1 to TRBJ1-1; no clear D. Sample: PBMCs. The CDR3 nucleotides read TGCGCCAGCAGCTTGGGTCCGGTTACCGCTGAAGCTTTCTTT. Residues: CASSLGPVTAEAFF.